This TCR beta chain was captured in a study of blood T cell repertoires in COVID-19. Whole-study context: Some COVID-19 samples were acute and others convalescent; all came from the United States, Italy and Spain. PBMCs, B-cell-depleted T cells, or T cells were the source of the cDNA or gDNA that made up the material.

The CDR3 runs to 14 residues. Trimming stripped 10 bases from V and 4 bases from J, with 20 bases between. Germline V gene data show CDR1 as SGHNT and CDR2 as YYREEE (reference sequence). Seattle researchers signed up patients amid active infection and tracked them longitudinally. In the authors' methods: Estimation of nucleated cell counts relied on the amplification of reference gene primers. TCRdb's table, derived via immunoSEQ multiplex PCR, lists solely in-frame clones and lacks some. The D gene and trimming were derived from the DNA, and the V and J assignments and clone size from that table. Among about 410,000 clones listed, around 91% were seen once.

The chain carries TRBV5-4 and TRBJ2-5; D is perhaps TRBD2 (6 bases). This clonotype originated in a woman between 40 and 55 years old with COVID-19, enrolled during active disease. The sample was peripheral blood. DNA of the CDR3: TGTGCCGGAGGGGCCGGACACGACCGAGAGACCCAGTACTTC. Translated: CAGGAGHDRETQYF.